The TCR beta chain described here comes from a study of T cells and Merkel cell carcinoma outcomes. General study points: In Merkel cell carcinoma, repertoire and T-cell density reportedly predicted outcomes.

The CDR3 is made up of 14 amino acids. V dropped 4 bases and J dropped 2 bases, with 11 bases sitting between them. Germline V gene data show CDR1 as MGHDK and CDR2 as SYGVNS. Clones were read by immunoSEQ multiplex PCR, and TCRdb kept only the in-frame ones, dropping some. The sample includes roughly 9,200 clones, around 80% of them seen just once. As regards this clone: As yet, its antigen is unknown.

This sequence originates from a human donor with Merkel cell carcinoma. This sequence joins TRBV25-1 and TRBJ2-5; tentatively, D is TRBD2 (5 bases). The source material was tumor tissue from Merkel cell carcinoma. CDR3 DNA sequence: TGTGCCAGCAGTGCATTTTCGGGGCAAGAGACCCAGTACTTC. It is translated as CASSAFSGQETQYF.